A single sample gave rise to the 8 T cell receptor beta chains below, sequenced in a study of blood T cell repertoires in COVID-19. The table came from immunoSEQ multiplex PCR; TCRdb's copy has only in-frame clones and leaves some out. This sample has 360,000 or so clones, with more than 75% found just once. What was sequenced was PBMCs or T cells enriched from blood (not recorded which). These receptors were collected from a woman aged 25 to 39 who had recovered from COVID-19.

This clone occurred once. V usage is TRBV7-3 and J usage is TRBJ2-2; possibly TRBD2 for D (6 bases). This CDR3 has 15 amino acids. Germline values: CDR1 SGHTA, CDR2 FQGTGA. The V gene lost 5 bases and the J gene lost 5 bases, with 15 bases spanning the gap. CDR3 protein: CASSPRGMGTGELFF. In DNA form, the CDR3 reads TGTGCCAGCAGCCCCCGGGGGATGGGTACCGGGGAGCTGTTTTTT.

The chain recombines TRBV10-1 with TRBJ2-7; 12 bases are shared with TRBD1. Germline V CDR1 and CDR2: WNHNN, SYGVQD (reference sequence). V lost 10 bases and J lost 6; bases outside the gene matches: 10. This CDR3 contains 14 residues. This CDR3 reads CAITGDRGLPEQYF. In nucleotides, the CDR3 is TGCGCCATCACTGGGGACAGGGGGCTTCCCGAGCAGTACTTC.

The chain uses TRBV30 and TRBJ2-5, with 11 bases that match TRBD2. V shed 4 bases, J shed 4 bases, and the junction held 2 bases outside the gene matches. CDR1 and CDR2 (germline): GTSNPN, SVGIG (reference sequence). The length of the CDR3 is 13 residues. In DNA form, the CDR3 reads TGTGCCTGGACGACTAGCGGGGCAGAGACCCAGTACTTC. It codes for CAWTTSGAETQYF.

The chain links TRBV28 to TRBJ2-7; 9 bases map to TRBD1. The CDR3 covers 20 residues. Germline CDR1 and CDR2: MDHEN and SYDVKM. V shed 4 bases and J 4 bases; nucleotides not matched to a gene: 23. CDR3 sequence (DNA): TGTGCCAGCAGTTCTCCCGAGAAGAGGTGGGGGACAGGGAGTTTTTACGAGCAGTACTTC. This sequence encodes CASSSPEKRWGTGSFYEQYF.

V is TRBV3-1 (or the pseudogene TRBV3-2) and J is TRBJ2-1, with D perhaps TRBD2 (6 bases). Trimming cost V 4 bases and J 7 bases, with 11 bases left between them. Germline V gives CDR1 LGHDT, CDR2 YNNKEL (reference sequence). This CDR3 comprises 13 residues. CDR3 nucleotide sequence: TGTGCCAGCAGCCCCCTTGGGAGGAATGAGCAGTTCTTC. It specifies CASSPLGRNEQFF.

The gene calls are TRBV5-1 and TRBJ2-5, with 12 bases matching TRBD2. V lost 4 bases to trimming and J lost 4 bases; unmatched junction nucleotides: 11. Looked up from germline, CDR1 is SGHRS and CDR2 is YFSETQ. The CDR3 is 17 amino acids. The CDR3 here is CASSGGLAGRDLETQYF. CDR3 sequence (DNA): TGCGCCAGCAGCGGGGGACTAGCGGGCCGGGATTTAGAGACCCAGTACTTC. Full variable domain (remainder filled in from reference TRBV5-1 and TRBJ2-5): KAGVTQTPRYLIKTRGQQVTLSCSPISGHRSVSWYQQTPGQGLQFLFEYFSETQRNKGNFPGRFSGRQFSNSRSEMNVSTLELGDSALYLCASSGGLAGRDLETQYFGPGTRLLVL.

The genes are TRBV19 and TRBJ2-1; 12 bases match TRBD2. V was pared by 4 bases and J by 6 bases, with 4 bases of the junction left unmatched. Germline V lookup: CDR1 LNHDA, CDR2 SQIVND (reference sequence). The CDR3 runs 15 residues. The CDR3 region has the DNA TGTGCCAGTAGTACAGGACTAGCGGGGTCCAATGAGCAGTTCTTC. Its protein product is CASSTGLAGSNEQFF.

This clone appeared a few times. CDR3 DNA sequence: TGTGCCAGCAGCCAAGGCCTGACGGACAGGTGGAATGGCTACACCTTC. It is translated as CASSQGLTDRWNGYTF. V usage is TRBV14 and J usage is TRBJ1-2, with 7 bases identical to TRBD1. From germline, CDR1 is SGHDN and CDR2 FVKESK. The CDR3 covers 16 residues. The trim removed 1 base at V and 6 bases at J, leaving 11 bases unmatched.